The rows below give T cell receptor beta chains drawn from one sample of a study of cytomegalovirus exposure and HLA in healthy donors. TCRdb keeps only in-frame clones here, not all; method: immunoSEQ multiplex PCR. The sample shows roughly 180,000 clones, roughly 9.4% of them seen only once. Sample: PBMCs. These receptors all stem from a woman aged 30 to 39 in good health and CMV-seropositive. CDR3s include the opening cysteine and the closing phenylalanine or tryptophan. A D gene is named only where the DNA matches it firmly. Clone size is given for some rows only: seen once, a few or many times, or a class if the clone is expanded.

clone_size j_call d_call v_call cdr3_aa cdr3_nt
few TRBJ2-5 TRBD1 TRBV27 CASRTGARTQYF TGTGCCAGCAGGACAGGGGCGAGGACCCAGTACTTC
. TRBJ2-7 TRBD2 TRBV7-9 CASSAGWSGSSYEQYF TGTGCCAGCAGCGCCGGATGGAGCGGGAGCTCCTACGAGCAGTACTTC
. TRBJ1-3 TRBD1 TRBV13 CASSLTGTGDGNTIYF TGTGCCAGCAGCCTAACCGGGACAGGGGATGGAAACACCATATATTTT
few TRBJ2-1 . TRBV6-1 CASSEASPTASYNEQFF TGTGCCAGCAGTGAAGCTTCCCCTACCGCATCCTACAATGAGCAGTTCTTC
. TRBJ2-7 TRBD1 TRBV7-9 CASNHEGAEQYF TGTGCCAGCAACCACGAGGGGGCCGAGCAGTACTTC
. TRBJ1-2 TRBD1 TRBV30 CACKTGTGPGDGYTF TGTGCCTGTAAGACCGGGACAGGGCCAGGGGATGGCTACACCTTC
. TRBJ1-3 . TRBV6-5 CASSFTDRSSGNTIYF TGTGCCAGCAGTTTTACGGACAGAAGCTCTGGAAACACCATATATTTT
. TRBJ1-6 TRBD1 TRBV5-1 CASSLEGQGGSPLHF TGCGCCAGCAGCTTGGAAGGACAGGGGGGATCACCCCTCCACTTT
few TRBJ1-5 . TRBV19 CASSIGGPRNQPQHF TGTGCCAGTAGTATAGGGGGGCCCCGCAATCAGCCCCAGCATTTT
few TRBJ1-4 TRBD1 TRBV5-6 CASSLNRDRGEKLFF TGTGCCAGCAGCTTGAACCGGGACAGGGGAGAAAAACTGTTTTTT
. TRBJ1-2 . TRBV7-8 CASSLYRNNYGYTF TGTGCCAGCAGCTTATACAGAAATAACTATGGCTACACCTTC
. TRBJ2-1 TRBD2 TRBV10-2 CASLAGLNNEQFF TGCGCCAGTTTAGCGGGACTAAACAATGAGCAGTTCTTC
few TRBJ2-2 TRBD2 TRBV5-1 CASSPGLAGDSAGELFF TGCGCCAGCAGCCCGGGACTAGCGGGAGATTCCGCCGGGGAGCTGTTTTTT
. TRBJ2-7 . TRBV7-9 CASSPDRGYEQYF TGTGCCAGCAGTCCAGACCGGGGATACGAGCAGTACTTC
once TRBJ1-1 . TRBV7-9 CASSLAKVQPAETEAFF TGTGCCAGCAGCTTAGCGAAAGTACAGCCAGCCGAAACTGAAGCTTTCTTT
. TRBJ1-1 . TRBV4-1 CASSQPLSGTRNTEAFF TGCGCCAGCAGCCAGCCTTTAAGCGGGACACGTAACACTGAAGCTTTCTTT
. TRBJ2-7 TRBD1 TRBV18 CASSLQGDEQYF TGTGCCAGCTCACTCCAGGGGGACGAGCAGTACTTC
. TRBJ1-5 . TRBV30 CAWSAGTHGLPQHF TGTGCCTGGAGTGCCGGGACACACGGTCTGCCCCAGCATTTT